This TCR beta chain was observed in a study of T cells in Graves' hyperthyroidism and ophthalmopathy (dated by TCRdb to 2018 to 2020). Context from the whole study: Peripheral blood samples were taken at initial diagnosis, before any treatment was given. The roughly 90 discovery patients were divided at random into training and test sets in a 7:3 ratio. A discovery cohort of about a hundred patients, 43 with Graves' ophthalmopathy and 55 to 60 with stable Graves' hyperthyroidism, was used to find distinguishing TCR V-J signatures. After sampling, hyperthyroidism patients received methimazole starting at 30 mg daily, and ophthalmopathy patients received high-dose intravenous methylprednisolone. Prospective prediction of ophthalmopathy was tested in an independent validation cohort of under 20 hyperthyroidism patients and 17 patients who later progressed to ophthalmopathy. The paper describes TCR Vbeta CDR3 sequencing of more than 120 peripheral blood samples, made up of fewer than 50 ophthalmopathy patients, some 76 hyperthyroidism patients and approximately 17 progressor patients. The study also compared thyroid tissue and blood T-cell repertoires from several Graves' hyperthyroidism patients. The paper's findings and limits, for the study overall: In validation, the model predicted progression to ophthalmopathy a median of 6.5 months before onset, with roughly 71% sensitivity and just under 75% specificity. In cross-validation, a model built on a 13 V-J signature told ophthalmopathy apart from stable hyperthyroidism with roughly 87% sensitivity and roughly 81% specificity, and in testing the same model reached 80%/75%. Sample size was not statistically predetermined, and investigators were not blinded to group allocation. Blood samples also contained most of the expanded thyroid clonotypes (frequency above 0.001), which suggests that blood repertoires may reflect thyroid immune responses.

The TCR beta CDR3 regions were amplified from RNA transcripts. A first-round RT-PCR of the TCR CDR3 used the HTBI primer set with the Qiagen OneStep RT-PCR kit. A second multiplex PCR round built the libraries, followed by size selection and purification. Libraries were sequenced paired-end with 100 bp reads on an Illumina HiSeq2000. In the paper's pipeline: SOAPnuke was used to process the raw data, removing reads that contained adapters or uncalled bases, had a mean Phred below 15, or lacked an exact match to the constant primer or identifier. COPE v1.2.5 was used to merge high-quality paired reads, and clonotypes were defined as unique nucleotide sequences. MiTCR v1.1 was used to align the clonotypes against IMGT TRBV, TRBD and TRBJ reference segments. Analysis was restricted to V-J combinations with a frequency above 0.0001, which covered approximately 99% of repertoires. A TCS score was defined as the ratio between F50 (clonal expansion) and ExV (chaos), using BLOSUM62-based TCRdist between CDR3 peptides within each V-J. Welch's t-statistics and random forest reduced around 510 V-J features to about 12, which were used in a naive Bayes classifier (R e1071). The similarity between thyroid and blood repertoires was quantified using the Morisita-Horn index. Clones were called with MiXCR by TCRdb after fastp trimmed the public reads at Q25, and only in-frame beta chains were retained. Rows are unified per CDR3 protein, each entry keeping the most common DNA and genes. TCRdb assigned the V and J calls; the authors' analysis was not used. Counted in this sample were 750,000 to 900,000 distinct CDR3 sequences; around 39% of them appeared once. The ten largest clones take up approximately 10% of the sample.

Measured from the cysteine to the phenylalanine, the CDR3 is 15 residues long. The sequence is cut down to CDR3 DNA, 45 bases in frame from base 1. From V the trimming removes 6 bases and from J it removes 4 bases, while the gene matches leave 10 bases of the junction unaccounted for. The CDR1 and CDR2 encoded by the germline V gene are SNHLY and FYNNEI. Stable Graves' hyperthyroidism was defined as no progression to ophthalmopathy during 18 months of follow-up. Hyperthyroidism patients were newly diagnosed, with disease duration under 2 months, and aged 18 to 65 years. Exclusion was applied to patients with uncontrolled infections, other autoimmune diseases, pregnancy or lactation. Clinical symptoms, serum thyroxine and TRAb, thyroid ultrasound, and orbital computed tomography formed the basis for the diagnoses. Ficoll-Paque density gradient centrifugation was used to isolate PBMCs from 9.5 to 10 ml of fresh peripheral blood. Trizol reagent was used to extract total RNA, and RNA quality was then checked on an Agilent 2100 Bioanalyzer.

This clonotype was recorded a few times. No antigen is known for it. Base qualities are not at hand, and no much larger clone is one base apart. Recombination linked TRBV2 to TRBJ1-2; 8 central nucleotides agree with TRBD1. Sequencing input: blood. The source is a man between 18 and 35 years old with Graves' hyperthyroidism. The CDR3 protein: CASRGDRTGAYGYTF. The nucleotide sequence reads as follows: TGTGCCAGCAGGGGGGACAGGACCGGAGCCTATGGCTACACCTTC.